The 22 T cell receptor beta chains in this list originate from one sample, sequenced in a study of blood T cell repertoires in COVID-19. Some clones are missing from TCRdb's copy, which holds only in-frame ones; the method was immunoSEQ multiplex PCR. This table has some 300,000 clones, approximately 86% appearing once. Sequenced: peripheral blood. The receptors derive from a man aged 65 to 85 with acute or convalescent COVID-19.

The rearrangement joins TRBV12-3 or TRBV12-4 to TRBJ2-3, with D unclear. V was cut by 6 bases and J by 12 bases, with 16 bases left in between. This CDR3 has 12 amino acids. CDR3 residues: CASSAGLALQYF. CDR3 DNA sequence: TGTGCCAGCAGCGCTGGCTTGGCTCTTCAGTATTTT.

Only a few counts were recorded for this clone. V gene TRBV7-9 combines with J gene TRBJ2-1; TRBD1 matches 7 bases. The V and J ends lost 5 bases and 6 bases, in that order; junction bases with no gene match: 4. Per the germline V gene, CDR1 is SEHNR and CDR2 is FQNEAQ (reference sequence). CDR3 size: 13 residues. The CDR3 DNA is TGTGCCAGCAGCCTTACAGGGGTCAATGAGCAGTTCTTC. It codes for CASSLTGVNEQFF.

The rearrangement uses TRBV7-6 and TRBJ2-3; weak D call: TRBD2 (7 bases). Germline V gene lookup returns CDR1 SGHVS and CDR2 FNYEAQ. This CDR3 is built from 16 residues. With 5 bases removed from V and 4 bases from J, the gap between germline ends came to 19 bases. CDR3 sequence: CASSRGGGSAADTQYF. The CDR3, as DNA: TGTGCCAGCAGCAGGGGGGGTGGTAGCGCGGCAGATACGCAGTATTTT. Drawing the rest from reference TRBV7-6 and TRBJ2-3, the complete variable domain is GAGVSQSPRYKVTKRGQDVALRCDPISGHVSLYWYRQALGQGPEFLTYFNYEAQQDKSGLPNDRFSAERPEGSISTLTIQRTEQRDSAMYRCASSRGGGSAADTQYFGPGTRLTVL.

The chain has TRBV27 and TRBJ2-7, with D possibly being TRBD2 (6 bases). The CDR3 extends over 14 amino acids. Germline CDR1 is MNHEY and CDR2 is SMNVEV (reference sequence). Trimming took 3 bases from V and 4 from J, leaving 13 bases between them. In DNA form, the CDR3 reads TGTGCCAGCAGTTTGGCCCTTCGGGGGTACGAGCAGTACTTC. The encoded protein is CASSLALRGYEQYF.

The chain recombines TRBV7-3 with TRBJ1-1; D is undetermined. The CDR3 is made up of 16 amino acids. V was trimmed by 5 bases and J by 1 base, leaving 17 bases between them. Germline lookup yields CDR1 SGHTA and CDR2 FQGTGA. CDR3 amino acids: CASSASAGLRNTEAFF. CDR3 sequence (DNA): TGTGCCAGCAGCGCGTCGGCGGGATTAAGGAACACTGAAGCTTTCTTT. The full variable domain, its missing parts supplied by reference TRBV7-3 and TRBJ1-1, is GAGVSQTPSNKVTEKGKYVELRCDPISGHTALYWYRQSLGQGPEFLIYFQGTGAADDSGLPNDRFFAVRPEGSVSTLKIQRTERGDSAVYLCASSASAGLRNTEAFFGQGTRLTVV.

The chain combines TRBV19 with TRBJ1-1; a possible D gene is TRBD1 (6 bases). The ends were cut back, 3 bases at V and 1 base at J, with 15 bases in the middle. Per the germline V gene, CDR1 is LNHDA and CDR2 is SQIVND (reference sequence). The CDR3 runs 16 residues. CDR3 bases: TGTGCCAGTAGTATTCGGGCAGGGGTGGCGAACACTGAAGCTTTCTTT. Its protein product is CASSIRAGVANTEAFF. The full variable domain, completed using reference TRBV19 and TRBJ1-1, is DGGITQSPKYLFRKEGQNVTLSCEQNLNHDAMYWYRQDPGQGLRLIYYSQIVNDFQKGDIAEGYSVSREKKESFPLTVTSAQKNPTAFYLCASSIRAGVANTEAFFGQGTRLTVV.

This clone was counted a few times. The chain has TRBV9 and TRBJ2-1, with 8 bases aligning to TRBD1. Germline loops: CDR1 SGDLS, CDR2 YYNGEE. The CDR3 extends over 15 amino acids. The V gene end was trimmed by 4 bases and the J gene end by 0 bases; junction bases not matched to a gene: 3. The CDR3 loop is CASSSGQGSYNEQFF. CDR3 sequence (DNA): TGTGCCAGCAGCTCTGGACAGGGCTCCTACAATGAGCAGTTCTTC.

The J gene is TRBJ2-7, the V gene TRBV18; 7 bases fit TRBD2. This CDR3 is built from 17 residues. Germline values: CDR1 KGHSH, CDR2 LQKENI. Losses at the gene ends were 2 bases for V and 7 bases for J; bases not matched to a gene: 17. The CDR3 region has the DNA TGTGCCAGCTCACCAAGGCAGGCTTGGGCGGGAGAACGGGAGCAGTACTTC. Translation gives CASSPRQAWAGEREQYF.

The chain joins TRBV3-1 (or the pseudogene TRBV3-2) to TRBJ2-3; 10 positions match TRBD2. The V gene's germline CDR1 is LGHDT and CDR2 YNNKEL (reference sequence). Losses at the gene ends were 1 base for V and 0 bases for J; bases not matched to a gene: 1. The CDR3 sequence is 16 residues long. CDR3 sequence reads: CASSQAGLASTDTQYF. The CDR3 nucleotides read TGTGCCAGCAGCCAAGCGGGACTAGCGAGCACAGATACGCAGTATTTT.

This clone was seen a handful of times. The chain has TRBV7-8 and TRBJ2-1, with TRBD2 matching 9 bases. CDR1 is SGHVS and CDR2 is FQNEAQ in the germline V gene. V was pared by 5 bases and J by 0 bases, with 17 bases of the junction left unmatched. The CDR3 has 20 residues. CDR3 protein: CASSPEMGRSGRSSYNEQFF. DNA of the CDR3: TGTGCCAGCAGCCCGGAGATGGGAAGGAGCGGGAGGAGCTCCTACAATGAGCAGTTCTTC.

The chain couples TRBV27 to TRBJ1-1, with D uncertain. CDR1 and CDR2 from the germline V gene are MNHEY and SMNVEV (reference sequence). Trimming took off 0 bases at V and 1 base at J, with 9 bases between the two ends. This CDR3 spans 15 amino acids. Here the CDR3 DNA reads TGTGCCAGCAGTTTATCGGGCAGATGGAACACTGAAGCTTTCTTT. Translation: CASSLSGRWNTEAFF.

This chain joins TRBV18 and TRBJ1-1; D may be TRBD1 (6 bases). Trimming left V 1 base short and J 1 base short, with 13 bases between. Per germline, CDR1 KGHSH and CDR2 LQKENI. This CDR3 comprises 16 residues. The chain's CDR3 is CASSPLSGASNTEAFF. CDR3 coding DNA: TGTGCCAGCTCACCACTTTCAGGGGCATCGAACACTGAAGCTTTCTTT.

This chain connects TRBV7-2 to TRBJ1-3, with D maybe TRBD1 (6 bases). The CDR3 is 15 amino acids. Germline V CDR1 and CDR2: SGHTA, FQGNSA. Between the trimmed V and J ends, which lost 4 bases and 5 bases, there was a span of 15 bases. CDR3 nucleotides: TGTGCCAGCAGCTCCTTGGGGGCGGGCAGAAACACCATATATTTT. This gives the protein CASSSLGAGRNTIYF.

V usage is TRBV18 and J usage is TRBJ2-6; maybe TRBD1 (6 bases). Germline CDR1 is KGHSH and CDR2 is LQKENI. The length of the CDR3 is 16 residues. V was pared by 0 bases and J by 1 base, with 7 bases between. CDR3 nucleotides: TGTGCCAGCTCACCACCTACAGGGTCTGGGGCCAACGTCCTGACTTTC. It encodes CASSPPTGSGANVLTF.

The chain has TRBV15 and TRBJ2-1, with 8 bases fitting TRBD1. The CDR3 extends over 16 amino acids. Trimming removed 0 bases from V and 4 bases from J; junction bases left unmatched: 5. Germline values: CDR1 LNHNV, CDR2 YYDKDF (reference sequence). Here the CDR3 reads CATSRDGQGKYNEQFF. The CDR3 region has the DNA TGTGCCACCAGCAGAGATGGACAGGGAAAGTACAATGAGCAGTTCTTC.

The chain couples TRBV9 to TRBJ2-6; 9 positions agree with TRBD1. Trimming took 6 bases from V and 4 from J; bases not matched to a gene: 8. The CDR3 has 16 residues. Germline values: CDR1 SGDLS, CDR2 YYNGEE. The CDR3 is CASIRTGVSGANVLTF. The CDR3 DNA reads TGTGCCAGCATCCGGACAGGGGTCTCCGGGGCCAACGTCCTGACTTTC.

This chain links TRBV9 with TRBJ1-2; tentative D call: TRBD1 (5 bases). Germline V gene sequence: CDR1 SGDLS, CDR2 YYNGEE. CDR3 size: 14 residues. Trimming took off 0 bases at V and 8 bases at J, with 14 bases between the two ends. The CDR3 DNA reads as TGTGCCAGCAGCGTAGAGGTTGGGACTAGAGGCTACACCTTC. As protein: CASSVEVGTRGYTF.

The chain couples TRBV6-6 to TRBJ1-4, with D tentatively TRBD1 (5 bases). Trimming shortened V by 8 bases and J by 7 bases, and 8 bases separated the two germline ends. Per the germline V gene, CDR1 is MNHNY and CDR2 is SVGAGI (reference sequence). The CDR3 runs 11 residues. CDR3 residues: CASERGEKLFF. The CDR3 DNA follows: TGTGCCAGCGAAAGGGGTGAAAAACTGTTTTTT.

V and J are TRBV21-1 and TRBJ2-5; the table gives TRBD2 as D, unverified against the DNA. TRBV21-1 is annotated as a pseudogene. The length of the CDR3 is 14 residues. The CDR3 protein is CATSTVAREETQYF. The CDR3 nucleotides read TGTGCCACTTCGACTGTAGCCCGGGAAGAGACCCAGTACTTC.

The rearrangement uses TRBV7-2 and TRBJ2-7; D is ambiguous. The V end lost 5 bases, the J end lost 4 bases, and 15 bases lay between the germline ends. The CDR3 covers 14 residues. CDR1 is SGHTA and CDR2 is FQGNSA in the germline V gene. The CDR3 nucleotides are TGTGCCAGCAGCCCCCCGGTAAGCACTTACGAGCAGTACTTC. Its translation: CASSPPVSTYEQYF.

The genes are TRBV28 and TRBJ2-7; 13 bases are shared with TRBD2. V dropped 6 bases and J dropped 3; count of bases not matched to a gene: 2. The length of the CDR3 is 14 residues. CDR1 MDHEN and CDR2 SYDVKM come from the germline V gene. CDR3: CASRGTSGNYEQYF. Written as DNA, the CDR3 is TGTGCCAGCAGGGGGACTAGCGGGAACTACGAGCAGTACTTC.

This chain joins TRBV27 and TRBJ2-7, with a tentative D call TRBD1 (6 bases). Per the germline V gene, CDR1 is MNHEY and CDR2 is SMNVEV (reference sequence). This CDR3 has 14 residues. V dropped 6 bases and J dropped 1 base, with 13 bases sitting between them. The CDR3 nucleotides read TGTGCCAGCAGGTTACAGGGTTGGTCCTACGAGCAGTACTTC. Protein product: CASRLQGWSYEQYF.